This T cell receptor (beta chain) was found in a study of blood T cell repertoires in COVID-19 (dated by TCRdb to about 2020). Describing the broader study: Samples covering the acute and convalescent phases of COVID-19 were provided by collaborators in the United States, Italy and Spain. Where available, HLA class I and class II types were obtained from metadata supplied by the sample provider rather than from assay-based typing. The dataset comprised deeply sampled blood TCRbeta repertoires from subjects exposed to, actively infected with, or recovered from COVID-19. The repertoires were made available in a free public database intended to serve as a resource for research on the immune response to SARS-CoV-2. The samples were drawn from two sources: the first 160 participants of the ongoing ImmuneRACE study, and over 1,000 subjects contributed by 6 global collaborators. The sample metadata nearly always contained a de-identified subject ID, COVID-19 status, age in years and sex. The prospective study material was composed of cDNA or gDNA derived from T cells, B-cell-depleted T cells, or PBMCs.

This clone was recorded once. Its antigen is still unknown. The sample holds no much larger clone one base away, and base qualities are not on file. The study at large found these results: The amount of clinical and demographic metadata varied by source and participant and was provided uncurated.

The immunoSEQ Assay, a bias-controlled multiplex PCR, was used to amplify TCRbeta CDR3 regions from genomic DNA. In the authors' own workflow: Within the assay, amplification of reference gene primers was used to estimate how many nucleated cells each sample contained. To quantify the absolute abundance of each unique TCRbeta CDR3 rearrangement, sequence reads were collapsed and filtered. For each sample, productive Simpson clonality was calculated as the square root of Simpson's diversity index across productive rearrangements. TCRdb's version of the immuneACCESS table is confined to in-frame rearrangements and falls short of the full clone set. An unresolved V gene accounts for under half of the shortfall where checked; the remainder is of unknown origin. Clonal size and the V and J genes are those of that table, whereas D and trimming came from the DNA. This sample comprises 200,000 to 250,000 clones, roughly 81% of them detected only once. Jointly, the top ten make up 0.85% to 1% of the sample.

Each collaborating institution followed its own protocols to collect whole blood in K2EDTA tubes. Collaborator samples were shipped for TCRbeta analysis as frozen whole blood, isolated PBMCs, or DNA extracted from either sample type. Inclusive of the bounding cysteine and phenylalanine, the CDR3 is 14 residues long. The sequence is cut down to CDR3 DNA, 42 bases in frame from base 1. V trim: 5 bases; J trim: 5 bases; unmatched bases: 8. For CDR1 and CDR2, the germline V gene lists SNHLY and FYNNEI. The source of this sequence is a man aged 35 to 55 with acute or convalescent COVID-19. Sample: peripheral blood. The V and J genes are TRBV2 and TRBJ2-5; 7 junctional bases match TRBD1. The CDR3 amino acid sequence is: CASSSWTGQETQYF. The DNA is TGTGCCAGCAGTTCATGGACAGGTCAGGAGACCCAGTACTTC.